The TCR beta chain under discussion was sequenced for a study of cytomegalovirus exposure and HLA in healthy donors. Use of 60 Vbeta and 13 Jbeta primers characterized the PCR. How the authors handled the data: A follow-up analysis tallied around 80 million unique TCR beta chains, about 10 million shared. The method was immunoSEQ multiplex PCR; TCRdb's version includes in-frame clones alone and lacks a portion of them. D and trimming come from the DNA, and the V and J calls and clone size come from that table. The sample yields some 90,000 clones, 75% to 85% seen once. The specimen was PBMCs. This clonotype was sampled from a man aged 45-60 years in good health and CMV-seropositive.

The CDR3 region has the DNA TGTGCCAGCAGTGAAGCACAAGGGACTAATGAAGCTTTCTTT. Amino acids: CASSEAQGTNEAFF. The chain couples TRBV6-1 to TRBJ1-1, with TRBD1 as a possible D gene (5 bases). This CDR3 is 14 amino acids long. From germline, CDR1 is MNHNS and CDR2 SASEGT. The V gene lost 0 bases and the J gene lost 7 bases, with 12 bases spanning the gap.